The TCR beta chain under discussion was sequenced for a study of T cells in localized non-small cell lung cancer. Study-level results: Exceeding tumor, uninvolved adjacent lung had the highest T cell clonality. Greater blood T cell density accompanied longer overall survival. Sequencing was restricted to one tumor region; therefore, heterogeneity remains possible. Paired adjacent lung recovered a median approximately 57 of the top 100 tumor clones.

This clone was recorded once. What it binds is unknown. Losses at the gene ends were 3 bases for V and 0 bases for J; bases not matched to a gene: 10. CDR1 and CDR2 (germline): SGHNT, YENEEA. The CDR3 length is 18 residues. Assay: immunoSEQ multiplex PCR; the TCRdb copy retains only in-frame clones and omits some. The sample lists about 40,000 clones, about 88% seen once, with about 3.5% in the top ten. Sequencing was performed on peripheral blood, taken before any cancer treatment. The sequence came from a man aged 18-49 years with stage I lung adenocarcinoma. V and J are TRBV11-3 and TRBJ2-2, with 7 bases matching TRBD1. CDR3 in DNA: TGTGCCAGCAGCTTCACAGGGGCCCCTTATCCGAACACCGGGGAGCTGTTTTTT. Its protein is CASSFTGAPYPNTGELFF.